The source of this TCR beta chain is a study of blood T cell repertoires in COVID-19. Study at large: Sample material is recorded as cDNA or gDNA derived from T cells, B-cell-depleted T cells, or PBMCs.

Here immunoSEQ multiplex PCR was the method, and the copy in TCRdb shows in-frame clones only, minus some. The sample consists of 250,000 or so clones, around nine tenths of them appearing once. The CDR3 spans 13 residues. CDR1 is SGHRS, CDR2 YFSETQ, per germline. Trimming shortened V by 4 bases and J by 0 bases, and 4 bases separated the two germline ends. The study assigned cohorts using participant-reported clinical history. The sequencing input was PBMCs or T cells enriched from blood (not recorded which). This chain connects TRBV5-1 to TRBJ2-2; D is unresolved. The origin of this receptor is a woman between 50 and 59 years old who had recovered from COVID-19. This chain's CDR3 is CASSTPNTGELFF. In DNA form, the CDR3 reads TGCGCCAGCAGCACACCGAACACCGGGGAGCTGTTTTTT.